Below, 19 T cell receptor beta chains from the same sample are listed, as sequenced in a study of shared clonotypes between healthy human individuals. Using immunoSEQ multiplex PCR, the repertoire was profiled, and TCRdb retains in-frame clones only, with some absent. Counted here are around 990,000 clones, roughly 80% occurring once; the ten biggest clones make up 0.7% to 0.95%. The sequencing sample was made of memory CD4+ T cells from PBMCs. Documented subset: CD45RA-negative fraction. The source is a man aged 18-30 years in good health. Some clones in this sample may be carry-over from other donors' samples.

The gene calls are TRBV5-1 and TRBJ2-1; tentative D call: TRBD2 (6 bases). Germline lookup yields CDR1 SGHRS and CDR2 YFSETQ. The CDR3 length is 17 residues. Trimming took 4 bases from V and 4 from J, leaving 21 bases between them. The CDR3 sequence is CASSPGLTGASYNEQFF. The CDR3 region has the DNA TGCGCCAGCAGCCCGGGCCTGACGGGAGCTTCATACAATGAGCAGTTCTTC.

V gene TRBV7-2 combines with J gene TRBJ2-1, with D possibly matching TRBD1 (5 bases). The CDR3 is 14 amino acids. Germline CDR1 SGHTA, CDR2 FQGNSA. The V end was cut by 7 bases, the J end by 3 bases, with 13 bases between. In DNA form, the CDR3 reads TGTGCCAGCACACCATCCAGGGACTACAATGAGCAGTTCTTC. Its protein product is CASTPSRDYNEQFF.

The chain has TRBV5-4 and TRBJ1-2, with a possible D match to TRBD1 (5 bases). Germline assignment: CDR1 SGHNT and CDR2 YYREEE (reference sequence). V lost 4 bases and J lost 0, with 7 bases in between. There are 13 residues in the CDR3. CDR3 bases: TGTGCCAGCAGCGGGACTTCTAACTATGGCTACACCTTC. It translates to CASSGTSNYGYTF.

This chain connects TRBV28 to TRBJ2-4; D is tentatively TRBD1 or TRBD2 (5 bases each). Germline V CDR1 and CDR2: MDHEN, SYDVKM. The V gene lost 4 bases and the J gene lost 10 bases, with 14 bases spanning the gap. The CDR3 covers 13 residues. DNA of the CDR3: TGTGCCAGCAGTTCTCCGGGACCTAAGATTCAGTACTTC. Translated: CASSSPGPKIQYF.

The chain is built from TRBV19 and TRBJ1-1; tentative D call: TRBD1 (6 bases). This CDR3 is 17 amino acids long. Germline V gene sequence: CDR1 LNHDA, CDR2 SQIVND (reference sequence). Trimming removed 7 bases at V and 2 bases at J, with 23 bases between. The CDR3 spells CASTPRGGGRGNTEAFF. DNA for the CDR3: TGTGCCAGTACCCCAAGGGGCGGGGGCAGGGGAAACACTGAAGCTTTCTTT. The complete variable domain, with remaining parts taken from reference TRBV19 and TRBJ1-1, reads DGGITQSPKYLFRKEGQNVTLSCEQNLNHDAMYWYRQDPGQGLRLIYYSQIVNDFQKGDIAEGYSVSREKKESFPLTVTSAQKNPTAFYLCASTPRGGGRGNTEAFFGQGTRLTVV.

CDR3 region: CASSLVSDTGYGYTF. Written as DNA, the CDR3 is TGCGCCAGCAGCTTGGTTTCGGACACCGGCTATGGCTACACCTTC. This rearrangement joins TRBV5-1 to TRBJ1-2; a weak D match, TRBD1 (5 bases). Germline-derived CDR1 and CDR2 are SGHRS and YFSETQ. The CDR3 runs 15 residues. V lost 0 bases to trimming and J lost 4 bases, with 13 bases between them.

The rearrangement links TRBV19 to TRBJ2-6; D is possibly TRBD1 (5 bases). CDR1 and CDR2 from the germline V gene are LNHDA and SQIVND (reference sequence). The length of the CDR3 is 16 residues. V lost 5 bases and J lost 4, with 15 bases in between. CDR3 DNA sequence: TGTGCCAGTAGTTCACCCAGGGAAGCCGGGGCCAACGTCCTGACTTTC. It translates to CASSSPREAGANVLTF.

This clone was counted once. The J gene is TRBJ1-5, the V gene TRBV2, with 12 bases matching TRBD1. J was trimmed by 7 bases and V by 7 bases; bases with no gene match: 5. Germline CDR1 and CDR2: SNHLY and FYNNEI. This CDR3 is 14 amino acids long. In nucleotides, the CDR3 is TGTGCCAGCACGGGACAGGGGGCAGGACAGCCCCAGCATTTT. Translating gives CASTGQGAGQPQHF.

Many counts were recorded for this clone. At the DNA level, this CDR3 is encoded by other sequences in the same sample as well. V is TRBV30 and J is TRBJ2-3; 7 bases agree with TRBD2. V gave up 8 bases and J gave up 1 base; unmatched junction bases: 6. The CDR3 totals 13 residues. The V gene's germline CDR1 is GTSNPN and CDR2 SVGIG (reference sequence). The CDR3, as DNA: TGTGCCCGATCTAGCGGAGGCACAGATACGCAGTATTTT. Amino acid sequence: CARSSGGTDTQYF. The variable domain in full, with the rest retrieved from reference TRBV30 and TRBJ2-3, is SQTIHQWPATLVQPVGSPLSLECTVEGTSNPNLYWYRQAAGRGLQLLFYSVGIGQISSEVPQNLSASRPQDRQFILSSKKLLLSDSGFYLCARSSGGTDTQYFGPGTRLTVL.

On this clone: Other DNA sequences from this sample encode an identical CDR3 as well. The DNA of the CDR3 is TGCGCCAGCAGCTTAGGGACGGCAACTAATGAAAAACTGTTTTTT. Residues: CASSLGTATNEKLFF. The chain joins TRBV5-1 to TRBJ1-4, with D perhaps matching TRBD1 (5 bases). Trimming took 2 bases from V and 0 from J, leaving 8 bases between them. There are 15 residues in the CDR3. Germline-derived CDR1 and CDR2 are SGHRS and YFSETQ.

This clone was observed a few times. V gene TRBV29-1 combines with J gene TRBJ1-5; possible D gene TRBD1, 5 bases. Per germline, CDR1 SQVTM and CDR2 ANQGSEA. The CDR3 has 14 amino acids. V was clipped by 6 bases and J by 2 bases, with 14 bases between them. CDR3 nucleotides: TGCAGCGTGGGGCAGCGGGGCGGCAATCAGCCCCAGCATTTT. It codes for CSVGQRGGNQPQHF.

A word on this clone: Within the sample, other DNA sequences also encode this same CDR3. This chain joins TRBV5-6 and TRBJ2-5, with 8 nucleotides matching TRBD2. CDR1 is SGHDT, CDR2 YYEEEE, per germline. CDR3 length: 13 amino acids. With 4 bases clipped from V and 5 bases from J, the junction kept 4 bases outside the gene matches. CDR3 nucleotide sequence: TGTGCCAGCAGCCGGGGACTAGGGGAGACCCAGTACTTC. Translating it yields CASSRGLGETQYF.

The chain uses TRBV4-3 and TRBJ2-1; D not resolved. This CDR3 spans 18 amino acids. Germline V gene sequence: CDR1 LGHNA, CDR2 YSLEER. V was pared by 0 bases and J by 4 bases, with 19 bases between. The DNA of the CDR3 is TGCGCCAGCAGCCAAGATTGGTCAGGTAAAGTCCCTTACAATGAGCAGTTCTTC. It is translated as CASSQDWSGKVPYNEQFF.

The CDR3 DNA is TGTGCCAGCAGCCAAGAGGGTGGACACTACAATGAGCAGTTCTTC. Protein: CASSQEGGHYNEQFF. This chain links TRBV9 with TRBJ2-1, with D possibly called TRBD1 or TRBD2 (5 bases each). CDR1 is SGDLS and CDR2 is YYNGEE in the germline V gene. The CDR3 spans 15 residues. Trimming stripped 4 bases from V and 3 bases from J, with 14 bases between.

J is TRBJ2-3 and V is TRBV18; no definite D call. The CDR3 spans 13 residues. Germline V lookup: CDR1 KGHSH, CDR2 LQKENI. Trimming took 3 bases from V and 5 from J, leaving 9 bases between them. In DNA form, the CDR3 reads TGTGCCAGCTCACCTGGGTCGAGAGATACGCAGTATTTT. Residues: CASSPGSRDTQYF.

The gene calls are TRBV29-1 and TRBJ1-2; possibly TRBD1 for D (5 bases). Germline V gene lookup returns CDR1 SQVTM and CDR2 ANQGSEA. Trimming shortened V by 4 bases and J by 3 bases, and 12 bases separated the two germline ends. This CDR3 contains 13 residues. The DNA for the CDR3 is TGCAGCGTTGTACGGGGGGTGGACTATGGCTACACCTTC. The encoded protein is CSVVRGVDYGYTF.

Written as DNA, the CDR3 is TGTGCCAGCAGATACAACCCACTAGGGGTCTACGAGCAGTACTTC. This encodes CASRYNPLGVYEQYF. The chain has TRBV7-2 and TRBJ2-7; D possibly matches TRBD1 or TRBD2 (5 bases each). The CDR3 totals 15 residues. V lost 6 bases and J 3 bases, leaving 18 bases between the germline ends. From germline, CDR1 is SGHTA and CDR2 FQGNSA.

The gene calls are TRBV5-4 and TRBJ2-2; D unresolved. The ends were cut back, 4 bases at V and 5 bases at J, with 6 bases in the middle. The CDR3 extends over 12 amino acids. Looked up from germline, CDR1 is SGHNT and CDR2 is YYREEE (reference sequence). CDR3 DNA sequence: TGTGCCAGCAGCCCAGTAACCGGGGAGCTGTTTTTT. It translates to CASSPVTGELFF.

This rearrangement joins TRBV28 to TRBJ2-5, with TRBD1 as a possible D gene (7 bases). Germline V gene sequence: CDR1 MDHEN, CDR2 SYDVKM. This CDR3 is 12 amino acids long. The ends were cut back, 6 bases at V and 4 bases at J, with 9 bases in the middle. CDR3 in amino acids: CASRQGGETQYF. The CDR3 DNA follows: TGTGCCAGCAGGCAGGGGGGAGAGACCCAGTACTTC.